This T cell receptor beta chain was recorded in a study of T cells in Graves' hyperthyroidism and ophthalmopathy. With 1 base removed from V and 2 bases from J, the gap between germline ends came to 14 bases. There are 16 residues in the CDR3. Germline loops: CDR1 ENHRY, CDR2 SYGVKD. TCR beta CDR3 regions were amplified from RNA transcripts. First-round RT-PCR of the TCR CDR3 relied on the HTBI primer set. TCRdb redid the calling of the multiplex PCR reads with MiXCR, one entry per CDR3 protein. The sample includes about 660,000 distinct CDR3 sequences, 40% to 55% of them seen just once. With regard to this clonotype: A read error is possible here, since a much larger clone lies one base away.

This TCR was recovered from an adult man with Graves' disease, either hyperthyroidism or ophthalmopathy (not recorded which). Sequenced material: peripheral blood or thyroid tissue (not recorded which). V is TRBV10-3 and J is TRBJ1-1, with unresolved D. This CDR3 reads CAISEFVDRLNTEAFF. The CDR3 nucleotides read TGTGCCATCAGTGAGTTCGTCGATAGGCTAAACACTGAAGCTTTCTTT.